This TCR beta chain comes out of a study of T-cell reconstitution after alpha-beta-depleted transplantation in children. The study's findings and limits: It was reported that alpha-beta T cells came from several hundred expanded graft clones (about two months after transplant). Most T-cell counts and diversity one year after the transplant came from T cells that were newly produced. TCRbeta diversity was high at day 60 in some patients (a result of surviving recipient T cells and thymic progenitors).

V lost 3 bases and J 11 bases, leaving 10 bases between the germline ends. The length of the CDR3 is 11 residues. The germline CDR1 and CDR2 sequences are MDHEN and SYDVKM. The table lists this clonotype with a few counts. No antigen is known for it. TCRbeta library preparation incorporated unique molecular identifiers. TCRdb independently ran MiXCR on the PCR reads; one entry per CDR3 protein. The data contain around 960,000 distinct CDR3 sequences, about 29% of them singletons. The material sequenced was PBMCs, mostly from graft donor cells, taken 360 days after TCRalphabeta/CD19-depleted stem cell transplant. The TCR sequence derives from a boy under two years old who had a stem cell transplant for SCID, so the T cells may come from the graft donor. The gene calls are TRBV28 and TRBJ1-1; possibly TRBD1 for D (6 bases). The CDR3 protein is CASSFNREAFF. CDR3 nucleotides: TGTGCCAGCAGTTTTAACAGGGAGGCTTTCTTT.